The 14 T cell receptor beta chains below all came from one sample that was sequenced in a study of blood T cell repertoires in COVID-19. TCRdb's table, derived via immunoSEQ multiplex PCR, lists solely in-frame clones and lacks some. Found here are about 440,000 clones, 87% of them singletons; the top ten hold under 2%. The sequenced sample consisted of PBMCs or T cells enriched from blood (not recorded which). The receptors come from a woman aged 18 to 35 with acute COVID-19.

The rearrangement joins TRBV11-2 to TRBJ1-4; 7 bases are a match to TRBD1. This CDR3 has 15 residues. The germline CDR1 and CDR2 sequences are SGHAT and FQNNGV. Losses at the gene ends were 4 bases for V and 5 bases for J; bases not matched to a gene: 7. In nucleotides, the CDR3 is TGTGCCAGCAGCTCTTGGAGGGGGCTCAATGAAAAACTGTTTTTT. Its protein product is CASSSWRGLNEKLFF.

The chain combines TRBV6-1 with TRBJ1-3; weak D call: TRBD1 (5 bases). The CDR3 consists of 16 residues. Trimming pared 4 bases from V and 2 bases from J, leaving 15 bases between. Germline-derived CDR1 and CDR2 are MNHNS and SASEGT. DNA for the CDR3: TGTGCCAGCAGTGTCTGGTTCGGAGGGGCTGGAAACACCATATATTTT. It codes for CASSVWFGGAGNTIYF.

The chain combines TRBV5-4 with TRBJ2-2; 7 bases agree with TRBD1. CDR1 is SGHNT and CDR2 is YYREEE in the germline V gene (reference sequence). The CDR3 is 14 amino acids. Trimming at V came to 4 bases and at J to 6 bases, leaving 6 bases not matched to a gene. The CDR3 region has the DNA TGTGCCAGCAGCATAGGACAGGCGGCCGGGGAGCTGTTTTTT. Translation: CASSIGQAAGELFF.

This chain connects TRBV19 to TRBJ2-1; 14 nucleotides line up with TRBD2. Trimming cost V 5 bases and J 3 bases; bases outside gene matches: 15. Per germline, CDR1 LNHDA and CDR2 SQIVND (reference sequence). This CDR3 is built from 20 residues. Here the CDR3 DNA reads TGTGCCAGTAGTGCACGGACTAGCGGGGGGTTTAGTCAGTTCTACAATGAGCAGTTCTTC. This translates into CASSARTSGGFSQFYNEQFF.

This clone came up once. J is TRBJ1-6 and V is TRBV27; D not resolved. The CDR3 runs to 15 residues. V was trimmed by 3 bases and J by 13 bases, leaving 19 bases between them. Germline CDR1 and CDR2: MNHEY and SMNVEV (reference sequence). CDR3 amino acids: CASSFSVAGGPPLHF. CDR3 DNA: TGTGCCAGCAGTTTTTCGGTGGCAGGTGGCCCGCCCCTCCACTTT.

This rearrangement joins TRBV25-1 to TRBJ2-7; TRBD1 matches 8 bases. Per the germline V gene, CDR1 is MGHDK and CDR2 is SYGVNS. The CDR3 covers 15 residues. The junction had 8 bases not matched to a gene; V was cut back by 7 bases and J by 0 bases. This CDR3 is CASTGQGRPSYEQYF. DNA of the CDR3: TGTGCCAGCACCGGACAGGGAAGGCCCTCCTACGAGCAGTACTTC.

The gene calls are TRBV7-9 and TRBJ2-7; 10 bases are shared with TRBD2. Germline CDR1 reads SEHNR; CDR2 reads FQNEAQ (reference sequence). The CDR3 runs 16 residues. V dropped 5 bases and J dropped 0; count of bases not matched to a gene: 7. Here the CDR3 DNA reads TGTGCCAGCAGCCAATATAGCGGGAGGCTCTCCTACGAGCAGTACTTC. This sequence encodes CASSQYSGRLSYEQYF.

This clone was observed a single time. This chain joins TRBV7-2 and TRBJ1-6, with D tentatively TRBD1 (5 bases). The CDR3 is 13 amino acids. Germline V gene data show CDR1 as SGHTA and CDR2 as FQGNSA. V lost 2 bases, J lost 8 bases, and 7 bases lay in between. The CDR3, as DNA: TGTGCCAGCAGCTTACAAGGGGATTCACCCCTCCACTTT. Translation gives CASSLQGDSPLHF.

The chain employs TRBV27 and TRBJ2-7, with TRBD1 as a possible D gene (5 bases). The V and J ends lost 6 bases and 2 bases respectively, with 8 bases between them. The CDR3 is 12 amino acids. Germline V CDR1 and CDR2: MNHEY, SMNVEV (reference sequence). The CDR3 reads CASSDSTYEQYF. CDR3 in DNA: TGTGCCAGCAGCGACAGTACCTACGAGCAGTACTTC.

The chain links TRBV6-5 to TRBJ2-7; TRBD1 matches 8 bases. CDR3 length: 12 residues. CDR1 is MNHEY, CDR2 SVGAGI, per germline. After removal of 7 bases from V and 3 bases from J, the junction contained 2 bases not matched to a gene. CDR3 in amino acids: CASTGTGYEQYF. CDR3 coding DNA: TGTGCCAGCACCGGGACAGGCTACGAGCAGTACTTC.

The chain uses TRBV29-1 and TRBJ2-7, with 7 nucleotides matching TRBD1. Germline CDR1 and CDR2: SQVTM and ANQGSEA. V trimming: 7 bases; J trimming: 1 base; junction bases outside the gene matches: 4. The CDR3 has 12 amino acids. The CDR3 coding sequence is TGCAGCGCCTCAGGGGGTTCCTACGAGCAGTACTTC. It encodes CSASGGSYEQYF.

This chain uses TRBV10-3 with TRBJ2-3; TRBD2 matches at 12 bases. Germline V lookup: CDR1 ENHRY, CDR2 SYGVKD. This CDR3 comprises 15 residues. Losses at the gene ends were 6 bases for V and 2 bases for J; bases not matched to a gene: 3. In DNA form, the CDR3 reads TGTGCCATCAGCGGACTAGCGGGAACCACAGATACGCAGTATTTT. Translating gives CAISGLAGTTDTQYF.

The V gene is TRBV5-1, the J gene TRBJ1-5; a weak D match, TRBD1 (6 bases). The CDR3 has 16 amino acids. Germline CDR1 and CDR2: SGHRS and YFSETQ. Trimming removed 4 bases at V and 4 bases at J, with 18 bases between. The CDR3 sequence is CASSPAGGTDNQPQHF. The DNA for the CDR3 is TGCGCCAGCAGCCCCGCTGGGGGCACGGATAATCAGCCCCAGCATTTT.

The CDR3 spells CASSIEATEAFF. CDR3 DNA: TGTGCCAGCTCAATAGAGGCCACTGAAGCTTTCTTT. This rearrangement joins TRBV18 to TRBJ1-1; D is unclear. Germline V lookup: CDR1 KGHSH, CDR2 LQKENI. V lost 5 bases to trimming and J lost 4 bases, with 8 bases between them. This CDR3 region has 12 residues.